Following are 9 T cell receptor beta chains from one sample sequenced in a study of beta chain features in type 1 diabetes (dated by TCRdb to between 2018 and 2020). To prepare the library, the immunoSEQ multiplex PCR assay was applied. The entire amount of isolated RNA was reverse transcribed using the High Capacity cDNA Reverse Transcription Kit, so the sequenced TCRB transcripts were expressed ones. The table was pulled from immuneACCESS by TCRdb, which kept in-frame rearrangements only. Such tables lose some clones; where checked, under half of the loss comes from unresolved V genes, and the rest has no known cause. A total of 250,000 to 300,000 clones appear in this sample, approximately 8.1% of them only once. Approximately 1% of the sample rests with the top ten. The sample comprised central memory CD4+ T cells from blood. These receptors came from a woman under 30 in good health.

About this clone itself: The same CDR3 also results from other DNA sequences found in this sample. This rearrangement joins TRBV7-2 to TRBJ1-1; D uncertain. Germline CDR1 is SGHTA and CDR2 is FQGNSA. V was pared by 4 bases and J by 2 bases, with 8 bases between. The CDR3 loop spans 13 amino acids. This CDR3 reads CASSSGTNTEAFF. The CDR3 bases are TGTGCCAGCAGCTCGGGAACTAACACTGAAGCTTTCTTT.

This clone was found many times. This chain joins TRBV7-6 and TRBJ1-1; D may be TRBD1 (5 bases). The CDR3 runs 14 residues. Deletions cut 5 bases from V and 11 bases from J, with 21 bases between. Per the germline V gene, CDR1 is SGHVS and CDR2 is FNYEAQ. For the CDR3, the DNA is TGTGCCAGCAGCGTTGGGGCCGACAGCCTCGGGGCTTTCTTT. This sequence encodes CASSVGADSLGAFF. Based on the CDR3 plus reference TRBV7-6 and TRBJ1-1, the full variable domain is GAGVSQSPRYKVTKRGQDVALRCDPISGHVSLYWYRQALGQGPEFLTYFNYEAQQDKSGLPNDRFSAERPEGSISTLTIQRTEQRDSAMYRCASSVGADSLGAFFGQGTRLTVV.

The V call is TRBV5-4, the J call TRBJ1-1, with D unresolved. Germline V gene sequence: CDR1 SGHNT, CDR2 YYREEE (reference sequence). V shed 2 bases and J shed 0 bases, with 8 bases lying between them. CDR3 size: 14 residues. The CDR3 reads CASSFSVMNTEAFF. DNA for the CDR3: TGTGCCAGCAGCTTTTCAGTCATGAACACTGAAGCTTTCTTT.

This clone was seen a few times. With a much larger clone just one base away, this may be a read error. Other DNA sequences in the same sample also yield this CDR3. This CDR3 is CSVLGGTVSGEQYF. In DNA, the CDR3 is TGCAGCGTCTTGGGGGGGACAGTCAGCGGCGAGCAGTACTTC. This chain links TRBV29-1 with TRBJ2-7; D might be TRBD1 or TRBD2, each matching 7 bases. Trimming cost V 6 bases and J 6 bases, with 21 bases left between them. CDR1 SQVTM and CDR2 ANQGSEA come from the germline V gene. The CDR3 has 14 amino acids.

The chain carries TRBV5-8 and TRBJ2-1; D uncertain. This CDR3 is 12 amino acids long. Germline CDR1 reads SGHTS; CDR2 reads YDEGEE. V lost 1 base and J lost 10, with 9 bases in between. The DNA of the CDR3 is TGTGCCAGCAGCTTGACCTTCCGGGAGCAGTTCTTC. Its protein product is CASSLTFREQFF. The whole variable domain, remainder taken from reference TRBV5-8 and TRBJ2-1, is EAGVTQSPTHLIKTRGQQATLRCSPISGHTSVYWYQQALGLGLQFLLWYDEGEERNRGNFPPRFSGRQFPNYSSELNVNALELEDSALYLCASSLTFREQFFGPGTRLTVL.

In this sample, this clone turned up many times. The V gene is TRBV6-5, the J gene TRBJ1-4; D remains ambiguous. CDR1 MNHEY and CDR2 SVGAGI come from the germline V gene. The CDR3 is 13 residues long. V lost 5 bases, J lost 8 bases, and 12 bases lay in between. CDR3 region: CASSPLSGEKLFF. CDR3 bases: TGTGCCAGCAGTCCCCTCTCCGGGGAAAAACTGTTTTTT.

This clone was recorded at least ten times. In DNA form, the CDR3 reads TGCGCCAGCAGCCAAGAGGGCCGGGACGGCACAGATACGCAGTATTTT. It encodes CASSQEGRDGTDTQYF. This sequence joins TRBV4-3 and TRBJ2-3; D is perhaps TRBD1 or TRBD2 (5 bases each). The germline gives CDR1 LGHNA, CDR2 YSLEER. The germline V and J ends were trimmed by 0 bases and 1 base, with 11 bases remaining between them. There are 16 residues in the CDR3.

This clone was seen only a few times. The chain joins TRBV18 to TRBJ1-1; possible D gene TRBD1, 5 bases. Trimming pared 4 bases from V and 7 bases from J, leaving 16 bases between. There are 14 residues in the CDR3. CDR1 is KGHSH and CDR2 is LQKENI in the germline V gene. The CDR3 nucleotides read TGTGCCAGCTCACAGTCGGCAGGGCCTGATGAAGCTTTCTTT. Its translation: CASSQSAGPDEAFF.

This clone came up a few times. The chain has TRBV14 and TRBJ1-4, with D unresolved. The CDR3 is made up of 13 amino acids. Trimming cost V 5 bases and J 4 bases, with 8 bases left between them. Germline-derived CDR1 and CDR2 are SGHDN and FVKESK. Here the CDR3 DNA reads TGTGCCAGCAGCAGAGACTATAATGAAAAACTGTTTTTT. It yields the protein CASSRDYNEKLFF.